This TCR beta chain comes out of a study of vaccination effects on CD4 cells after COVID-19. As for the study in general: Samples that were drawn after vaccination came a median of 72 days after the second dose. Study-wide points: The vaccine-induced clones of healthy vaccinees included only 1 of 255 that cross-reacted with common cold coronaviruses.

The V gene lost 3 bases and the J gene lost 4 bases, with 7 bases spanning the gap. The germline V gene has CDR1 MDHEN and CDR2 SYDVKM. CDR3 size: 13 residues. With respect to this clone: Its antigen is unidentified.

After expansion with viral peptide pools in the ViraFEST assay, antigen-specific CD4+ T cells were sequenced. Following a roughly ten-day culture, CD4+ T cells were purified. Each participant was administered two doses of either the BNT162b2 or the mRNA-1273 vaccine. No vaccinee had earlier SARS-CoV-2 infection, and nucleocapsid antibodies were negative. They grew some 1.9 million PBMC in each well, adding around 10 IU/ml IL-2 and around 9.6 ug/ml peptides. Clones were read by immunoSEQ multiplex PCR, and TCRdb kept only the in-frame ones, dropping some. Of 57,000 or so clones in the sample, around 73% are singletons; the top ten hold roughly 1.2%.

The specimen comprised CD4+ T cells from PBMCs cultured with HCoV-229E spike peptides, sampled after COVID-19 vaccination. The source is a human donor who received a COVID-19 vaccine. The chain joins TRBV28 to TRBJ1-5; D not resolved. For the CDR3, the DNA is TGTGCCAGCAGTTTTCAGCGTAATCAGCCCCAGCATTTT. It is translated as CASSFQRNQPQHF.